The rows below give T cell receptor beta chains drawn from one sample of a study of Tregs in tolerant kidney transplant recipients. Measured with immunoSEQ multiplex PCR; TCRdb has only the in-frame clones, and not every one. Of some 110,000 clones in the sample, 85% to 95% were seen once. The sample comprised CD4+ T cells from blood. Receptors originate from a human donor in good health. The CDR3 runs from the conserved cysteine through the conserved F or W. Fields, in order: CDR3 DNA, CDR3 protein, clone size, V gene, J gene, D gene. The D gene is left open where the match is weak. Clone size is not always given. Where it is, it says once, few, many or a class for expanded clones.

DNA: TGCGCCAGCAGTGGGGGGTTTAACACCGGGGAGCTGTTTTTT; CDR3: CASSGGFNTGELFF; size: -; V: TRBV5-1; J: TRBJ2-2; D: -
DNA: TGTGCCAGCAGTCAGCAGGGACATAATAATTCACCCCTCCACTTT; CDR3: CASSQQGHNNSPLHF; size: -; V: TRBV27; J: TRBJ1-6; D: -
DNA: TGTGCCAGCAGTGAAGGTATCCTAGCGGGGGGATACTACAATGAGCAGTTCTTC; CDR3: CASSEGILAGGYYNEQFF; size: -; V: TRBV2; J: TRBJ2-1; D: TRBD2
DNA: TGCGCCAGCAGCTACACTGGGACAGGGAGAAATGAGCAGTTCTTC; CDR3: CASSYTGTGRNEQFF; size: -; V: TRBV5-1; J: TRBJ2-1; D: TRBD1
DNA: TGTGCCAGCTCACCTAACGGACAGGGGGCAACTGAAGCTTTCTTT; CDR3: CASSPNGQGATEAFF; size: -; V: TRBV18; J: TRBJ1-1; D: TRBD1
DNA: TGTGCCAGCAGTGAATATGGGACGGATAGCAATCAGCCCCAGCATTTT; CDR3: CASSEYGTDSNQPQHF; size: -; V: TRBV6-1; J: TRBJ1-5; D: -
DNA: TGTGCCAGCAACTCGGACAGGGACACTGAAGCTTTCTTT; CDR3: CASNSDRDTEAFF; size: -; V: TRBV4-2; J: TRBJ1-1; D: TRBD1
DNA: TGCGCCAGCAGCTCACAGACCAAAACGGCGGGGAAATACAATGAGCAGTTCTTC; CDR3: CASSSQTKTAGKYNEQFF; size: -; V: TRBV4-1; J: TRBJ2-1; D: -
DNA: TGTGCTAGCATATGGGGTAATAACCAGGGATGCCAGCCCCAGCATTTT; CDR3: CASIWGNNQGCQPQHF; size: once; V: TRBV7-7; J: TRBJ1-5; D: -
DNA: TGTGCCAGCAGCCCCACCACTGGGGGGAACACTGAAGCTTTCTTT; CDR3: CASSPTTGGNTEAFF; size: -; V: TRBV7-9; J: TRBJ1-1; D: -
DNA: TGCGCCAGCAGCTTGGATCCGACAGGGAACGGCTACACCTTC; CDR3: CASSLDPTGNGYTF; size: -; V: TRBV5-1; J: TRBJ1-2; D: TRBD1
DNA: TGCGCCAGCAGTCCTGGCCCTAGCGGGAGTCCCGATACGCAGTATTTT; CDR3: CASSPGPSGSPDTQYF; size: -; V: TRBV5-1; J: TRBJ2-3; D: TRBD2
DNA: TGTGCCAGCAGGGGACTAGGCTATGGCTACACCTTC; CDR3: CASRGLGYGYTF; size: -; V: TRBV11-2; J: TRBJ1-2; D: -
DNA: TGTGCCAGCAGTTACGAAGCAAGGTTGGGAAACACCATATATTTT; CDR3: CASSYEARLGNTIYF; size: -; V: TRBV6-5; J: TRBJ1-3; D: -
DNA: TGTGCCAGCAGTTTAACGCTTGCGGTTGGATCTGAAGCTTTCTTT; CDR3: CASSLTLAVGSEAFF; size: -; V: TRBV28; J: TRBJ1-1; D: -
DNA: TGCGCCAGCAGCTTTCAAGCGGGAGGCTACAATGAGCAGTTCTTC; CDR3: CASSFQAGGYNEQFF; size: -; V: TRBV5-1; J: TRBJ2-1; D: TRBD2
DNA: TGTGCCAGCAGCTTAAAGAGGTCAGGGGACCGAGAGACCCAGTACTTC; CDR3: CASSLKRSGDRETQYF; size: -; V: TRBV7-9; J: TRBJ2-5; D: -
DNA: TGTGCCAGCAGTGAATGGGCGGGGAATGGTGGCTACACCTTC; CDR3: CASSEWAGNGGYTF; size: -; V: TRBV6-1; J: TRBJ1-2; D: -
DNA: TGTGCCAGCAGTAAGACAGGGGGCGGATACTACGAGCAGTACTTC; CDR3: CASSKTGGGYYEQYF; size: -; V: TRBV2; J: TRBJ2-7; D: TRBD1
DNA: TGCGCCAGCAGCTTGGGACTAGCGGCCTCCACCTACGAGCAGTACTTC; CDR3: CASSLGLAASTYEQYF; size: -; V: TRBV5-1; J: TRBJ2-7; D: TRBD2
DNA: TGTGCCAGCAGCCAAGAGGGCAGGGTTTGGGAGAACACCGGGGAGCTGTTTTTT; CDR3: CASSQEGRVWENTGELFF; size: -; V: TRBV4-2; J: TRBJ2-2; D: -
DNA: TGTGCCAGCAGGAACCCCCGACTTGGGACTGAAGCTTTCTTT; CDR3: CASRNPRLGTEAFF; size: -; V: TRBV6-5; J: TRBJ1-1; D: -
DNA: TGTGCCAGCAGCCGCCGTGGGTCTGGAAACACCATATATTTT; CDR3: CASSRRGSGNTIYF; size: -; V: TRBV13; J: TRBJ1-3; D: -
DNA: TGTGCCAGCAGCCCACTATACGAGCAGTACTTC; CDR3: CASSPLYEQYF; size: -; V: TRBV7-9; J: TRBJ2-7; D: -
DNA: TGCGCCAGCAGCTTGGGGCGGCCGGTCATATACGAGCAGTACTTC; CDR3: CASSLGRPVIYEQYF; size: -; V: TRBV5-1; J: TRBJ2-7; D: -
DNA: TGCAGCGTTGATATTTGGCCCTCTAACTATGGCTACACCTTC; CDR3: CSVDIWPSNYGYTF; size: -; V: TRBV29-1; J: TRBJ1-2; D: -
DNA: TGCGCCAGCAGCTGGGGACAGGGGAATCAGCCCCAGCATTTT; CDR3: CASSWGQGNQPQHF; size: few; V: TRBV5-1; J: TRBJ1-5; D: TRBD1
DNA: TGTGCCAGCAGTCCGACAGCCCACTATGGCTACACCTTC; CDR3: CASSPTAHYGYTF; size: -; V: TRBV6-5; J: TRBJ1-2; D: -
DNA: TGTGCCAGCAGCTTAGGAGTCAGGGGGTCTGGAAACACCATATATTTT; CDR3: CASSLGVRGSGNTIYF; size: -; V: TRBV11-2; J: TRBJ1-3; D: TRBD1
DNA: TGTGCCAGCTCAAGGTCCGAGCAGTACTTC; CDR3: CASSRSEQYF; size: -; V: TRBV21-1; J: TRBJ2-7; D: -
DNA: TGTGCCAGCAGTTACCTTCGGACAGGGAGAGGCACTGAAGCTTTCTTT; CDR3: CASSYLRTGRGTEAFF; size: -; V: TRBV6-5; J: TRBJ1-1; D: TRBD1
DNA: TGTGCCAGCAGCCTCTTCAGGGGGCAATTATATTTT; CDR3: CASSLFRGQLYF; size: -; V: TRBV9; J: TRBJ2-3; D: TRBD1
DNA: TGTGCCAGCAGCTTTGGGGGGGATTCAAGGATCTCCTACGAGCAGTACTTC; CDR3: CASSFGGDSRISYEQYF; size: -; V: TRBV7-9; J: TRBJ2-7; D: TRBD2
DNA: TGTGCCAGCAGCTTAAGGGCTACATTTCCTGAGCAGTTCTTC; CDR3: CASSLRATFPEQFF; size: -; V: TRBV11-2; J: TRBJ2-1; D: -
DNA: TGTGCCATCAGTGAGTCACTTCTAGGGGGCGAGTACTTC; CDR3: CAISESLLGGEYF; size: -; V: TRBV10-3; J: TRBJ2-7; D: TRBD1
DNA: TGTGCCAGCTCACCTAGGCAGAGCACAGATACGCAGTATTTT; CDR3: CASSPRQSTDTQYF; size: -; V: TRBV18; J: TRBJ2-3; D: -
DNA: TGTGCCAGCAGTGTGGTGACTATCACAGATACGCAGTATTTT; CDR3: CASSVVTITDTQYF; size: -; V: TRBV2; J: TRBJ2-3; D: -
DNA: TGTGCCAGTAGTATAGCGGGAGGGTTGAACACTGAAGCTTTCTTT; CDR3: CASSIAGGLNTEAFF; size: -; V: TRBV19; J: TRBJ1-1; D: -
DNA: TGTGCCAGTAGCCTAGGGACAGGATCATTGGTTCAGCCCCAGCATTTT; CDR3: CASSLGTGSLVQPQHF; size: -; V: TRBV19; J: TRBJ1-5; D: TRBD1
DNA: TGTGCCAGCAGGGAGGCCGGGGGCAACTACGAGCAGTACTTC; CDR3: CASREAGGNYEQYF; size: -; V: TRBV5-4; J: TRBJ2-7; D: -
DNA: TGTGCTAGTGGTTTGGGGACTACAGGGGTGGGCTATGAAAAACTGTTTTTT; CDR3: CASGLGTTGVGYEKLFF; size: -; V: TRBV12-5; J: TRBJ1-4; D: TRBD1
DNA: TGCGCCAGCAGCGGCGGACAGGGACACTATGGCTACACCTTC; CDR3: CASSGGQGHYGYTF; size: -; V: TRBV5-1; J: TRBJ1-2; D: TRBD1
DNA: TGTGCCAGCTCACCACCTTCTTCTGGACAGGAAAGCAATCAGCCCCAGCATTTT; CDR3: CASSPPSSGQESNQPQHF; size: once; V: TRBV18; J: TRBJ1-5; D: TRBD1
DNA: TGTGCCAGCAGCGGGACGGATACCTACGAGCAGTACTTC; CDR3: CASSGTDTYEQYF; size: -; V: TRBV5-4; J: TRBJ2-7; D: -
DNA: TGTGCCAGCAGCCAAGACCAGGACGGGCTTTCTGGGGCCAACGTCCTGACTTTC; CDR3: CASSQDQDGLSGANVLTF; size: -; V: TRBV14; J: TRBJ2-6; D: -
DNA: TGCGCCAGCAGGAACACCGGGGAGCTGTTTTTT; CDR3: CASRNTGELFF; size: -; V: TRBV4-1; J: TRBJ2-2; D: -
DNA: TGCGCCAGCAGCCAAGAGCCCAAATCCTACGAGCAGTACTTC; CDR3: CASSQEPKSYEQYF; size: -; V: TRBV4-1; J: TRBJ2-7; D: -
DNA: TGTGCCAGCAGCTTAGTTTCGTCGAGCGGGGCGGGTGAGCAGTACTTC; CDR3: CASSLVSSSGAGEQYF; size: -; V: TRBV11-2; J: TRBJ2-7; D: TRBD2
DNA: TGTGCCAGCAGGCCCGGGACAGTAGCCTACGAGCAGTACTTC; CDR3: CASRPGTVAYEQYF; size: few; V: TRBV2; J: TRBJ2-7; D: TRBD1
DNA: TGTGCCAGCAGCCAAGATCCCTTGCGGGGGGGCCTCGGCACCGGGGAGCTGTTTTTT; CDR3: CASSQDPLRGGLGTGELFF; size: -; V: TRBV4-2; J: TRBJ2-2; D: TRBD2
DNA: TGTGCCAGCAGCCGGACTAGCGGGGGACTCACAGATACGCAGTATTTT; CDR3: CASSRTSGGLTDTQYF; size: -; V: TRBV5-4; J: TRBJ2-3; D: TRBD2
DNA: TGTGCCAGCAGCCCCGGGGGGACAGGCACAGATACGCAGTATTTT; CDR3: CASSPGGTGTDTQYF; size: -; V: TRBV7-3; J: TRBJ2-3; D: -
DNA: TGTGCCAGCAGCGCCACATTCCCCCGCTCTGGAAACACCATATATTTT; CDR3: CASSATFPRSGNTIYF; size: once; V: TRBV9; J: TRBJ1-3; D: -